Listed below are T cell receptor beta chains from one sample, sequenced in a study of blood T cells in healthy people across ages. Each CDR3 protein is one row after TCRdb ran MiXCR on the 5' RACE reads. The repertoire holds under 800,000 distinct CDR3 sequences, with 40% to 45% as singletons. The sequencing input was blood. The receptors come from an older woman in good health. CDR3s include the opening cysteine and the closing phenylalanine or tryptophan. A D gene is named only where the DNA matches it firmly. Some rows mark clone size as missing; the rest say once, few, many or name a class of expanded clone.

j_gene: TRBJ2-7; abundance: .; d_gene: .; v_gene: TRBV20-1; CDR3aa: CSARDPSRHEQYF; CDR3nt: TGCAGTGCTAGAGATCCATCACGGCACGAGCAGTACTTC
j_gene: TRBJ2-7; abundance: few; d_gene: TRBD2; v_gene: TRBV20-1; CDR3aa: CSATTPSGTYEQYF; CDR3nt: TGCAGTGCGACCACGCCTAGCGGTACCTACGAGCAGTACTTC
j_gene: TRBJ2-7; abundance: .; d_gene: .; v_gene: TRBV29-1; CDR3aa: CRGGRARSYEQYF; CDR3nt: TGCAGGGGGGGCAGGGCCCGATCCTACGAGCAGTACTTC
j_gene: TRBJ2-1; abundance: .; d_gene: TRBD1; v_gene: TRBV12-5; CDR3aa: CASGLGQGGNEQFF; CDR3nt: TGTGCTAGTGGTTTGGGACAGGGTGGCAATGAGCAGTTCTTC
j_gene: TRBJ2-3; abundance: few; d_gene: .; v_gene: TRBV7-3; CDR3aa: CASSFKLSGTDTQYF; CDR3nt: TGTGCCAGCAGCTTTAAGTTATCAGGCACAGATACGCAGTATTTT
j_gene: TRBJ2-3; abundance: .; d_gene: TRBD1; v_gene: TRBV6-2/TRBV6-3; CDR3aa: CASSRRTGGGTQYF; CDR3nt: TGTGCCAGCAGTCGCCGGACAGGGGGAGGTACGCAGTATTTT
j_gene: TRBJ1-2; abundance: .; d_gene: TRBD1; v_gene: TRBV6-4; CDR3aa: CASSERPGGDGYTF; CDR3nt: TGTGCCAGCAGTGAACGGCCAGGGGGGGACGGCTACACCTTC
j_gene: TRBJ2-1; abundance: few; d_gene: .; v_gene: TRBV20-1; CDR3aa: CSARDSSITGKYNEQFF; CDR3nt: TGCAGTGCTAGAGATTCGTCTATTACAGGGAAATACAATGAGCAGTTCTTC
j_gene: TRBJ2-7; abundance: .; d_gene: .; v_gene: TRBV4-2; CDR3aa: CASSQGNTFYEQYF; CDR3nt: TGTGCCAGCAGCCAAGGGAACACCTTCTACGAGCAGTACTTC
j_gene: TRBJ2-3; abundance: .; d_gene: .; v_gene: TRBV6-5; CDR3aa: CASSYSIRPSGPPSSTDTQYF; CDR3nt: TGTGCCAGCAGTTACTCGATTCGTCCCAGCGGGCCCCCCTCTAGCACAGATACGCAGTATTTT
j_gene: TRBJ2-5; abundance: .; d_gene: TRBD1; v_gene: TRBV20-1; CDR3aa: CSARDTGARETQYF; CDR3nt: TGCAGTGCTAGAGATACAGGGGCACGGGAGACCCAGTACTTC
j_gene: TRBJ2-7; abundance: many; d_gene: TRBD2; v_gene: TRBV6-2/TRBV6-3; CDR3aa: CASSLSLAGEQYF; CDR3nt: TGTGCCAGCAGTTTAAGTCTAGCGGGCGAGCAGTACTTC
j_gene: TRBJ2-3; abundance: .; d_gene: TRBD2; v_gene: TRBV6-4; CDR3aa: CASSDGGTIGADTQYF; CDR3nt: TGTGCCAGCAGTGACGGTGGGACTATAGGCGCAGATACGCAGTATTTT
j_gene: TRBJ2-1; abundance: .; d_gene: .; v_gene: TRBV6-2/TRBV6-3; CDR3aa: CASTTVASGLYNEQFF; CDR3nt: TGTGCCAGCACCACGGTGGCGAGCGGTCTATACAATGAGCAGTTCTTC
j_gene: TRBJ1-2; abundance: .; d_gene: .; v_gene: TRBV29-1; CDR3aa: CSVGGVAVYGYTF; CDR3nt: TGCAGCGTTGGGGGAGTGGCAGTCTATGGCTACACCTTC
j_gene: TRBJ2-5; abundance: few; d_gene: TRBD2; v_gene: TRBV28; CDR3aa: CASTSSGRVQETQYF; CDR3nt: TGTGCCAGCACATCTAGCGGGAGGGTCCAAGAGACCCAGTACTTC
j_gene: TRBJ2-7; abundance: .; d_gene: TRBD1; v_gene: TRBV27; CDR3aa: CASSLGDRAEQYF; CDR3nt: TGTGCCAGCAGTTTAGGGGACAGGGCCGAGCAGTACTTC
j_gene: TRBJ2-1; abundance: many; d_gene: TRBD2; v_gene: TRBV5-1; CDR3aa: CASTLAGGPPEQFF; CDR3nt: TGCGCCAGCACCCTAGCGGGGGGGCCTCCTGAGCAGTTCTTC
j_gene: TRBJ1-1; abundance: .; d_gene: TRBD1; v_gene: TRBV20-1; CDR3aa: CSARAGQGANEAFF; CDR3nt: TGCAGTGCTAGGGCTGGACAGGGGGCGAATGAAGCTTTCTTT
j_gene: TRBJ2-5; abundance: .; d_gene: .; v_gene: TRBV12-3/TRBV12-4; CDR3aa: CASIPIRGMNEQYF; CDR3nt: TGTGCCAGCATCCCCATCCGCGGAATGAATGAGCAGTACTTC
j_gene: TRBJ1-5; abundance: .; d_gene: .; v_gene: TRBV12-3/TRBV12-4; CDR3aa: CASSFGPTVLRISNQPQHF; CDR3nt: TGTGCCAGCAGTTTTGGACCGACAGTCTTAAGGATTAGCAATCAGCCCCAGCATTTT
j_gene: TRBJ2-3; abundance: many; d_gene: TRBD2; v_gene: TRBV6-6; CDR3aa: CASSAGGGTDTQYF; CDR3nt: TGTGCCAGCAGCGCGGGGGGGGGCACAGATACGCAGTATTTT
j_gene: TRBJ1-4; abundance: .; d_gene: .; v_gene: TRBV29-1; CDR3aa: CSVEEGLTNEKLFF; CDR3nt: TGCAGCGTTGAAGAAGGTCTAACTAATGAAAAACTGTTTTTT
j_gene: TRBJ1-5; abundance: .; d_gene: .; v_gene: TRBV5-1; CDR3aa: CASSLTQGDGQPQHF; CDR3nt: TGCGCCAGCAGCCTAACACAGGGAGATGGGCAGCCCCAGCATTTT
j_gene: TRBJ2-1; abundance: .; d_gene: TRBD2; v_gene: TRBV7-3; CDR3aa: CTSSLFGSSGGHNEQFF; CDR3nt: TGTACCAGCAGCTTATTTGGGAGTAGCGGGGGGCACAATGAGCAGTTCTTC
j_gene: TRBJ2-1; abundance: .; d_gene: TRBD2; v_gene: TRBV5-1; CDR3aa: CAGSSITSGAGEQFF; CDR3nt: TGCGCCGGCAGCTCAATAACTAGCGGGGCGGGTGAGCAGTTCTTC
j_gene: TRBJ2-3; abundance: .; d_gene: .; v_gene: TRBV24-1; CDR3aa: CATRPREGATDTQYF; CDR3nt: TGTGCCACCAGACCCCGGGAGGGGGCCACAGATACGCAGTATTTT
j_gene: TRBJ2-5; abundance: few; d_gene: TRBD2; v_gene: TRBV3-1; CDR3aa: CASSQDTSGTAETQYF; CDR3nt: TGTGCCAGCAGCCAAGATACTAGCGGGACCGCAGAGACCCAGTACTTC
j_gene: TRBJ2-3; abundance: few; d_gene: .; v_gene: TRBV6-5; CDR3aa: CASSYSQKASTDTQYF; CDR3nt: TGTGCCAGCAGTTACTCACAGAAAGCTAGCACAGATACGCAGTATTTT
j_gene: TRBJ1-2; abundance: .; d_gene: .; v_gene: TRBV28; CDR3aa: CASSLVRAGGYTF; CDR3nt: TGTGCCAGCAGTTTAGTACGGGCAGGAGGCTACACCTTC
j_gene: TRBJ1-6; abundance: .; d_gene: TRBD1; v_gene: TRBV3-1; CDR3aa: CASRVITGAISPLHF; CDR3nt: TGTGCCAGCAGGGTCATAACAGGGGCCATATCACCCCTCCACTTT
j_gene: TRBJ2-5; abundance: once; d_gene: .; v_gene: TRBV7-9; CDR3aa: CASSLSLGEETQYF; CDR3nt: TGTGCCAGCAGCTTATCTCTCGGGGAAGAGACCCAGTACTTC